This passage covers 31 T cell receptor beta chains from one sample sequenced in a study of T cell responses to AZD1222 COVID-19 vaccine. The assay was immunoSEQ multiplex PCR, and TCRdb's table has in-frame clones only and misses some. This table has roughly 81,000 clones, around 90% appearing once. Sample: peripheral blood, taken on day 0 of AZD1222 vaccination. The receptors were gathered from an adult in good health.

CDR3 DNA: TGCGCCAGCAAGAACGACGGCTACGAGCAGTACTTC. Its translation is CASKNDGYEQYF. The chain couples TRBV5-1 to TRBJ2-7; D remains ambiguous. Germline lookup yields CDR1 SGHRS and CDR2 YFSETQ. The V gene lost 6 bases and the J gene lost 3 bases, with 10 bases spanning the gap. This CDR3 contains 12 residues. The variable domain in full, completed from reference TRBV5-1 and TRBJ2-7, reads KAGVTQTPRYLIKTRGQQVTLSCSPISGHRSVSWYQQTPGQGLQFLFEYFSETQRNKGNFPGRFSGRQFSNSRSEMNVSTLELGDSALYLCASKNDGYEQYFGPGTRLTVT.

The chain links TRBV18 to TRBJ1-2; D might be TRBD1 (5 bases). There are 13 residues in the CDR3. Per the germline V gene, CDR1 is KGHSH and CDR2 is LQKENI. V was clipped by 2 bases and J by 4 bases, with 8 bases between them. The CDR3 protein is CASSPEGPYGYTF. The CDR3 region has the DNA TGTGCCAGCTCACCAGAGGGACCCTATGGCTACACCTTC.

J is TRBJ2-2 and V is TRBV14, with D tentatively TRBD2 (5 bases). The CDR3 loop spans 14 amino acids. The germline gives CDR1 SGHDN, CDR2 FVKESK. V gave up 4 bases and J gave up 8 bases, with 14 bases separating them. The CDR3 DNA reads as TGTGCCAGCAGCCCTAGACTAATTATGGGGGAGCTGTTTTTT. It translates to CASSPRLIMGELFF.

V is TRBV9 and J is TRBJ2-3; 10 bases fit TRBD2. This CDR3 region has 16 residues. Germline loops: CDR1 SGDLS, CDR2 YYNGEE. V dropped 2 bases and J dropped 3; count of bases not matched to a gene: 6. This CDR3 reads CASSVLSGRGTDTQYF. The DNA for the CDR3 is TGTGCCAGCAGCGTCCTAAGCGGGAGGGGTACAGATACGCAGTATTTT. The whole variable domain, filled in from reference TRBV9 and TRBJ2-3, reads DSGVTQTPKHLITATGQRVTLRCSPRSGDLSVYWYQQSLDQGLQFLIQYYNGEERAKGNILERFSAQQFPDLHSELNLSSLELGDSALYFCASSVLSGRGTDTQYFGPGTRLTVL.

The rearrangement uses TRBV5-5 and TRBJ1-5, with 7 bases that match TRBD1. Germline V CDR1 and CDR2: SGHKS, YYEKEE (reference sequence). The V and J ends lost 4 bases and 1 base, in that order; junction bases with no gene match: 11. The CDR3 totals 17 residues. The CDR3 DNA sequence: TGTGCCAGCAGCAAAGAAAATCGACAGGGAAGCAATCAGCCCCAGCATTTT. Amino acids: CASSKENRQGSNQPQHF.

This clone was detected a few times. V and J are TRBV28 and TRBJ1-5; TRBD1 matches at 7 bases. V was clipped by 8 bases and J by 0 bases; unmatched bases: 1. CDR3 length equals 13 residues. Per germline, CDR1 MDHEN and CDR2 SYDVKM. The CDR3 is CASGTDSNQPQHF. The CDR3 coding sequence is TGTGCCAGCGGGACAGATAGCAATCAGCCCCAGCATTTT.

The J gene is TRBJ2-1, the V gene TRBV5-1; 7 bases are shared with TRBD2. Germline assignment: CDR1 SGHRS and CDR2 YFSETQ. V was clipped by 1 base and J by 6 bases; unmatched bases: 10. This CDR3 spans 16 amino acids. The CDR3 DNA follows: TGCGCCAGCAGCTTGTACACGCGGGAGTTTACCAATGAGCAGTTCTTC. Its translation is CASSLYTREFTNEQFF. The entire variable domain, with the rest obtained from reference TRBV5-1 and TRBJ2-1, is as follows: KAGVTQTPRYLIKTRGQQVTLSCSPISGHRSVSWYQQTPGQGLQFLFEYFSETQRNKGNFPGRFSGRQFSNSRSEMNVSTLELGDSALYLCASSLYTREFTNEQFFGPGTRLTVL.

The J gene is TRBJ2-1, the V gene TRBV28; TRBD2 matches 9 bases. Losses at the gene ends were 6 bases for V and 7 bases for J; bases not matched to a gene: 7. This CDR3 spans 14 amino acids. Germline CDR1 and CDR2: MDHEN and SYDVKM. The CDR3 here is CASSLAGVTNEQFF. In nucleotides, the CDR3 is TGTGCCAGCAGCTTAGCGGGAGTAACAAATGAGCAGTTCTTC.

The CDR3 coding sequence is TGTGCCAGCAGCGTAGGCACCGGGGAGCTGTTTTTT. It encodes CASSVGTGELFF. The gene calls are TRBV9 and TRBJ2-2, with D unclear. Trimming cost V 0 bases and J 4 bases, with 1 base left between them. The CDR3 sequence is 12 residues long. In germline, CDR1 is SGDLS, CDR2 YYNGEE.

The gene calls are TRBV27 and TRBJ1-6; 10 bases are shared with TRBD1. CDR1 and CDR2 from the germline V gene are MNHEY and SMNVEV (reference sequence). With 5 bases clipped from V and 6 bases from J, the junction kept 4 bases outside the gene matches. The CDR3 is 15 residues long. The CDR3 DNA is TGTGCCAGCAGTCCGGGGGACAGGGGTAATTCACCCCTCCACTTT. This gives the protein CASSPGDRGNSPLHF.

The J gene is TRBJ2-2, the V gene TRBV15; D may be TRBD2 (6 bases). Germline CDR1 is LNHNV and CDR2 is YYDKDF (reference sequence). The V end lost 5 bases, the J end lost 0 bases, and 7 bases lay between the germline ends. The CDR3 is 14 residues long. CDR3 bases: TGTGCCACCAGCCCGGGGGCGAACACCGGGGAGCTGTTTTTT. It translates to CATSPGANTGELFF.

This sequence joins TRBV29-1 and TRBJ2-5, with TRBD2 identical over 16 bases. The CDR3 consists of 18 residues. CDR1 is SQVTM, CDR2 ANQGSEA, per germline. With V trimmed by 6 bases and J by 4 bases, 14 bases remained unmatched. The CDR3 DNA follows: TGCAGCGTCCCGGGACTAGCGGGAGGGACTTACACGGTAGAGACCCAGTACTTC. Its translation is CSVPGLAGGTYTVETQYF. The variable domain in full, completed from reference TRBV29-1 and TRBJ2-5, reads SAVISQKPSRDICQRGTSLTIQCQVDSQVTMMFWYRQQPGQSLTLIATANQGSEATYESGFVIDKFPISRPNLTFSTLTVSNMSPEDSSIYLCSVPGLAGGTYTVETQYFGPGTRLLVL.

The chain employs TRBV7-9 and TRBJ2-2; D is perhaps TRBD2 (5 bases). Trimming pared 5 bases from V and 6 bases from J, leaving 19 bases between. This CDR3 has 16 residues. The germline CDR1 and CDR2 sequences are SEHNR and FQNEAQ (reference sequence). The CDR3: CASSHSRGLSPGELFF. The CDR3, as DNA: TGTGCCAGCAGCCATAGTAGAGGGCTCTCCCCCGGGGAGCTGTTTTTT. Filled out from reference TRBV7-9 and TRBJ2-2, the complete variable domain reads DTGVSQNPRHKITKRGQNVTFRCDPISEHNRLYWYRQTLGQGPEFLTYFQNEAQLEKSRLLSDRFSAERPKGSFSTLEIQRTEQGDSAMYLCASSHSRGLSPGELFFGEGSRLTVL.

The chain recombines TRBV3-1 (or the pseudogene TRBV3-2) with TRBJ2-7; a weak D match, TRBD2 (6 bases). The germline V gene has CDR1 LGHDT and CDR2 YNNKEL (reference sequence). Trimming removed 2 bases at V and 3 bases at J, with 14 bases between. The CDR3 consists of 15 residues. The CDR3 coding sequence is TGTGCCAGCAGCCAAACCGGGACTGCGGACTACGAGCAGTACTTC. It yields the protein CASSQTGTADYEQYF.

The chain has TRBV5-4 and TRBJ2-1; D is possibly TRBD2 (6 bases). The CDR3 contains 14 residues. CDR1 is SGHNT and CDR2 is YYREEE in the germline V gene (reference sequence). The V gene lost 7 bases and the J gene lost 4 bases, with 15 bases spanning the gap. This chain's CDR3 is CASFPRGTYNEQFF. DNA for the CDR3: TGTGCCAGCTTTCCTCGCGGGACTTACAATGAGCAGTTCTTC.

The chain combines TRBV9 with TRBJ1-4, with 8 positions matching TRBD1. Trimming removed 2 bases from V and 6 bases from J; junction bases left unmatched: 6. From germline, CDR1 is SGDLS and CDR2 YYNGEE. The length of the CDR3 is 15 residues. CDR3 residues: CASSVQGAGDEKLFF. In nucleotides, the CDR3 is TGTGCCAGCAGCGTCCAGGGGGCTGGAGATGAAAAACTGTTTTTT.

The chain uses TRBV5-6 and TRBJ1-1; D is perhaps TRBD1 (5 bases). CDR3 length: 15 residues. Per the germline V gene, CDR1 is SGHDT and CDR2 is YYEEEE. V gave up 0 bases and J gave up 4 bases, with 13 bases separating them. CDR3 region: CASSLEGWRGTEAFF. Written as DNA, the CDR3 is TGTGCCAGCAGCTTGGAAGGCTGGAGGGGCACTGAAGCTTTCTTT.

This chain connects TRBV5-1 to TRBJ2-3; weak D call: TRBD1 (6 bases). The CDR3 is 16 amino acids. V lost 5 bases and J 4 bases, leaving 20 bases between the germline ends. Germline lookup yields CDR1 SGHRS and CDR2 YFSETQ. CDR3 coding DNA: TGCGCCAGCAGACTTCCGGGACACCCAAAGGCAGATACGCAGTATTTT. Translated: CASRLPGHPKADTQYF.

This chain uses TRBV28 with TRBJ1-5; D call uncertain. The germline V gene has CDR1 MDHEN and CDR2 SYDVKM. Trimming took 5 bases from V and 7 from J, leaving 15 bases between them. The CDR3 is made up of 14 amino acids. The DNA of the CDR3 is TGTGCCAGCAGTCCGGCATCGGGCATCCAGCCCCAGCATTTT. Its translation is CASSPASGIQPQHF.

V is TRBV6-5 and J is TRBJ1-1, with D unclear. V was clipped by 2 bases and J by 6 bases, with 4 bases between them. CDR3 length equals 11 residues. Germline loops: CDR1 MNHEY, CDR2 SVGAGI. The CDR3 DNA reads TGTGCCAGCAGTTACAGGTCTGAAGCTTTCTTT. It is translated as CASSYRSEAFF.

This sequence joins TRBV30 and TRBJ1-1; maybe TRBD1 (6 bases). The CDR3 consists of 13 residues. V was pared by 1 base and J by 4 bases, with 10 bases between. CDR1 is GTSNPN, CDR2 SVGIG, per germline (reference sequence). The CDR3 here is CAWSGQAATEAFF. CDR3 bases: TGTGCCTGGAGTGGACAGGCCGCCACTGAAGCTTTCTTT.

The chain couples TRBV3-1 (or the pseudogene TRBV3-2) to TRBJ2-1; possible D gene TRBD2, 5 bases. The germline V and J ends were trimmed by 1 base and 3 bases, with 7 bases remaining between them. The CDR3 sequence is 14 residues long. Germline V gene lookup returns CDR1 LGHDT and CDR2 YNNKEL (reference sequence). CDR3 residues: CASSQGTSYNEQFF. CDR3 coding DNA: TGTGCCAGCAGCCAAGGTACTAGCTACAATGAGCAGTTCTTC.

This clone is medium-sized by share. The rearrangement uses TRBV16 and TRBJ1-2; D ambiguous. This CDR3 contains 14 residues. Germline assignment: CDR1 KGHSY and CDR2 FQNENV. Trimming removed 1 base from V and 8 bases from J, with 14 bases in between. CDR3 region: CASSQLSPGEGYTF. CDR3 sequence (DNA): TGTGCCAGCAGCCAATTATCTCCGGGTGAGGGCTACACCTTC.

This clone has just one count. The chain recombines TRBV27 with TRBJ2-1; 10 nucleotides line up with TRBD2. The germline CDR1 and CDR2 sequences are MNHEY and SMNVEV (reference sequence). This CDR3 is 14 amino acids long. With V trimmed by 5 bases and J by 9 bases, 7 bases remained unmatched. The CDR3 bases are TGTGCCAGCAGTACTAGCGGGATTTACGGTGAGCAGTTCTTC. Translating gives CASSTSGIYGEQFF.

The genes are TRBV6-5 and TRBJ1-6; 7 nucleotides align to TRBD1. V lost 4 bases to trimming and J lost 5 bases; unmatched junction nucleotides: 5. Germline CDR1 and CDR2: MNHEY and SVGAGI. CDR3 length: 15 amino acids. This CDR3 is CASSSGQVHNSPLHF. CDR3 DNA: TGTGCCAGCAGTTCTGGACAGGTCCATAATTCACCCCTCCACTTT.

The chain combines TRBV27 with TRBJ2-1; D is ambiguous. The CDR3 consists of 14 residues. CDR1 MNHEY and CDR2 SMNVEV come from the germline V gene (reference sequence). V lost 6 bases and J lost 1, with 10 bases in between. CDR3 DNA: TGTGCCAGCAGGTCTGGGGTTTCCTACAATGAGCAGTTCTTC. Protein: CASRSGVSYNEQFF.

The chain employs TRBV27 and TRBJ1-5, with D unresolved. The germline V gene has CDR1 MNHEY and CDR2 SMNVEV (reference sequence). The CDR3 is made up of 12 amino acids. V was shortened by 4 bases and J by 2 bases, with 3 bases between the two germline ends. CDR3 sequence (DNA): TGTGCCAGCAGTTCAGGCAATCAGCCCCAGCATTTT. As protein: CASSSGNQPQHF.

V and J are TRBV5-3 and TRBJ2-7; maybe TRBD2 (5 bases). TRBV5-3 is an ORF; its function is uncertain. The CDR3 sequence is 15 residues long. The V gene lost 1 base and the J gene lost 4 bases, with 15 bases spanning the gap. The CDR3 sequence: CARSLFGGPGYEQYF. CDR3 coding DNA: TGTGCCAGAAGCTTGTTTGGCGGACCGGGGTACGAGCAGTACTTC.

V and J are TRBV19 and TRBJ1-6; 7 nucleotides align to TRBD1. This CDR3 region has 18 residues. J was trimmed by 7 bases and V by 4 bases; bases with no gene match: 16. Per germline, CDR1 LNHDA and CDR2 SQIVND (reference sequence). The CDR3 DNA reads as TGTGCCAGTAGTACCTGGTTTAGGGGGCCTTCGAAGAATTCACCCCTCCACTTT. It specifies CASSTWFRGPSKNSPLHF.

This chain connects TRBV4-1 to TRBJ1-1; TRBD1 agrees at 11 bases. Germline CDR1 MGHRA, CDR2 YSYEKL. The CDR3 is made up of 17 amino acids. J gave up 4 bases and V 0 bases, and 7 bases lay outside the gene matches. The CDR3 DNA is TGCGCCAGCAGCCAAGATCCGCTAGGGACAGGGGGCACTGAAGCTTTCTTT. Encoded protein: CASSQDPLGTGGTEAFF.

The rearrangement uses TRBV6-2 or TRBV6-3 and TRBJ2-7; 8 nucleotides line up with TRBD1. CDR3 length: 12 amino acids. Losses at the gene ends were 6 bases for V and 9 bases for J; bases not matched to a gene: 7. The germline V gene has CDR1 MNHEY and CDR2 SVGEGT. The CDR3 protein is CASSGQGFGQYF. For the CDR3, the DNA is TGTGCCAGCAGCGGACAGGGCTTTGGGCAGTACTTC.